This T cell receptor (beta chain) was identified in a study of control samples from healthy donors and cancer patients. TCRdb's table, derived via immunoSEQ multiplex PCR, lists solely in-frame clones and lacks some. The sample has 150,000 to 200,000 clones, just under 95% seen once. This CDR3 is 15 amino acids long. The V gene lost 3 bases and the J gene lost 4 bases, with 15 bases spanning the gap. Germline V gene data show CDR1 as SGHRS and CDR2 as YFSETQ. This receptor was obtained from a woman in her sixties in good health. Material for sequencing was blood. The chain is built from TRBV5-1 and TRBJ2-3; possibly TRBD2 for D (5 bases). The CDR3 spells CASSSNLGVADTQYF. The CDR3 DNA sequence: TGCGCCAGCAGCTCAAACCTCGGGGTGGCAGATACGCAGTATTTT.